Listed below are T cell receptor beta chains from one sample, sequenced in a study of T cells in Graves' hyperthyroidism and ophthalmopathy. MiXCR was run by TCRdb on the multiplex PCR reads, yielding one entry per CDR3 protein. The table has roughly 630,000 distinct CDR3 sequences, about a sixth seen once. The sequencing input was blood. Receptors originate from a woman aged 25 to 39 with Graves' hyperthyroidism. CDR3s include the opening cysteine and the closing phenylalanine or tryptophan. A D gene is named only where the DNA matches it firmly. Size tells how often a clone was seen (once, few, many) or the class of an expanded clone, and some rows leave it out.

CDR3aa: CASSSTYLAGGYEQYF; CDR3nt: TGTGCCAGCAGCAGTACTTACCTAGCGGGAGGCTACGAGCAGTACTTC; d_gene: TRBD2; j_gene: TRBJ2-7; v_gene: TRBV5-6; abundance: few
CDR3aa: CASSLIARIQETQYF; CDR3nt: TGCGCCAGCAGCTTAATCGCCAGGATCCAAGAGACCCAGTACTTC; d_gene: NA; j_gene: TRBJ2-5; v_gene: TRBV5-1; abundance: NA
CDR3aa: CATSDLQRGEQFF; CDR3nt: TGTGCCACCAGTGATTTACAGAGAGGAGAGCAGTTCTTC; d_gene: NA; j_gene: TRBJ2-1; v_gene: TRBV24-1; abundance: many
CDR3aa: CASSEPPRRDTMYGEQFF; CDR3nt: TGTGCCAGCAGCGAGCCCCCCCGCCGGGACACGATGTACGGTGAGCAGTTCTTC; d_gene: NA; j_gene: TRBJ2-1; v_gene: TRBV5-4; abundance: few
CDR3aa: CSAKLDMFFNTEAFF; CDR3nt: TGCAGTGCTAAACTCGACATGTTTTTTAACACTGAAGCTTTCTTT; d_gene: NA; j_gene: TRBJ1-1; v_gene: TRBV20-1; abundance: NA
CDR3aa: CATSDSAGGSYNEQFF; CDR3nt: TGTGCCACCAGTGATTCAGCGGGAGGGTCCTACAATGAGCAGTTCTTC; d_gene: TRBD2; j_gene: TRBJ2-1; v_gene: TRBV24-1; abundance: many
CDR3aa: CASTGGTEAFF; CDR3nt: TGTGCCAGTACGGGTGGCACTGAAGCTTTCTTT; d_gene: NA; j_gene: TRBJ1-1; v_gene: TRBV10-2; abundance: many
CDR3aa: CASTPIGTGLSGNTIYF; CDR3nt: TGTGCCAGCACCCCAATAGGGACAGGGCTCTCTGGAAACACCATATATTTT; d_gene: TRBD1; j_gene: TRBJ1-3; v_gene: TRBV12-3/TRBV12-4; abundance: few
CDR3aa: CASSQTGQGGYNEQFF; CDR3nt: TGCGCCAGCAGCCAAACCGGACAGGGGGGGTACAATGAGCAGTTCTTC; d_gene: TRBD1; j_gene: TRBJ2-1; v_gene: TRBV4-1; abundance: NA
CDR3aa: CASSLGGGIETQYF; CDR3nt: TGTGCCAGCAGCTTAGGAGGGGGCATCGAGACCCAGTACTTC; d_gene: TRBD1; j_gene: TRBJ2-5; v_gene: TRBV7-2; abundance: NA
CDR3aa: CASSQSGEIPDNEQFF; CDR3nt: TGTGCCAGCAGCCAATCGGGGGAGATCCCCGACAATGAGCAGTTCTTC; d_gene: NA; j_gene: TRBJ2-1; v_gene: TRBV3-1; abundance: many
CDR3aa: CASSSPNNRQENYGYTF; CDR3nt: TGTGCCAGCAGCTCCCCAAACAACAGACAGGAGAACTATGGCTACACCTTC; d_gene: NA; j_gene: TRBJ1-2; v_gene: TRBV7-9; abundance: few
CDR3aa: CSATGGDGYTF; CDR3nt: TGCAGTGCTACAGGGGGTGATGGCTACACCTTC; d_gene: TRBD1; j_gene: TRBJ1-2; v_gene: TRBV20-1; abundance: many
CDR3aa: CSVPGSAGELFF; CDR3nt: TGCAGTGTCCCTGGGAGTGCCGGGGAGCTGTTTTTT; d_gene: NA; j_gene: TRBJ2-2; v_gene: TRBV20-1; abundance: NA
CDR3aa: CASTGDLYTGELFF; CDR3nt: TGTGCCAGCACCGGGGACCTCTACACCGGGGAGCTGTTTTTT; d_gene: NA; j_gene: TRBJ2-2; v_gene: TRBV9; abundance: many
CDR3aa: CASSSLWGRTTDTQYF; CDR3nt: TGTGCCAGCAGCTCCCTTTGGGGACGCACGACAGATACGCAGTATTTT; d_gene: NA; j_gene: TRBJ2-3; v_gene: TRBV14; abundance: few
CDR3aa: CSAPPWTSAQETQYF; CDR3nt: TGCAGTGCTCCCCCCTGGACTAGCGCCCAAGAGACCCAGTACTTC; d_gene: TRBD2; j_gene: TRBJ2-5; v_gene: TRBV20-1; abundance: many
CDR3aa: CASSYSGGRIDEQYF; CDR3nt: TGTGCCAGCAGTTACTCGGGGGGGAGAATAGACGAGCAGTACTTC; d_gene: TRBD2; j_gene: TRBJ2-7; v_gene: TRBV6-6; abundance: few
CDR3aa: CASSDPKGQGGEQYF; CDR3nt: TGTGCCAGCAGTGATCCCAAGGGGCAGGGCGGCGAGCAGTACTTC; d_gene: NA; j_gene: TRBJ2-7; v_gene: TRBV25-1; abundance: many
CDR3aa: CASSYTGLAGGGLPYEQYF; CDR3nt: TGTGCCAGCAGCTATACTGGACTAGCGGGAGGCGGGCTACCCTACGAGCAGTACTTC; d_gene: TRBD2; j_gene: TRBJ2-7; v_gene: TRBV7-9; abundance: many
CDR3aa: CASSYSIPSHEQYF; CDR3nt: TGTGCCAGCAGTTACTCGATCCCTAGCCACGAGCAGTACTTC; d_gene: NA; j_gene: TRBJ2-7; v_gene: TRBV6-2/TRBV6-3; abundance: NA
CDR3aa: CATSSPPLSGSAKNIQYF; CDR3nt: TGTGCCACCAGCTCACCGCCCCTTAGCGGGAGTGCCAAAAACATTCAGTACTTC; d_gene: TRBD2; j_gene: TRBJ2-4; v_gene: TRBV15; abundance: many